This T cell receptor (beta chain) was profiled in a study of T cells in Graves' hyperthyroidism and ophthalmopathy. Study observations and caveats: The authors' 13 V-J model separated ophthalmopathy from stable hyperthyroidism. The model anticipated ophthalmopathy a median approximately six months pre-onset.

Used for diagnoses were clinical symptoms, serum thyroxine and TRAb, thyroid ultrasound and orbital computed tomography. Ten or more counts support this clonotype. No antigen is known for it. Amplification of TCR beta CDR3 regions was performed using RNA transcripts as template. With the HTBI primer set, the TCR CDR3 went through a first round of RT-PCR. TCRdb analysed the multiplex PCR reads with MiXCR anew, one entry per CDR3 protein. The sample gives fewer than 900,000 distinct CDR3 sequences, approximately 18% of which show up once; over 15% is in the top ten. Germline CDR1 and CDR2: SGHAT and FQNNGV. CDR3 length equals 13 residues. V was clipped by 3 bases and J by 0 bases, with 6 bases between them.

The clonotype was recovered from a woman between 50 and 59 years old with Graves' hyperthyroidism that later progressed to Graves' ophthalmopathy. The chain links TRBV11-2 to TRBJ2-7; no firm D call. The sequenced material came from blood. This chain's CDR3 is CASSFGSSYEQYF. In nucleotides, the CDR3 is TGTGCCAGCAGCTTTGGCAGCTCCTACGAGCAGTACTTC.